This T cell receptor (beta chain) is drawn from a study of T cell changes during pregnancy in multiple sclerosis (dated by TCRdb to between 2019 and 2020). With respect to the entire study: In women with multiple sclerosis, the researchers looked at how the T cell repertoire shifted as pregnancy progressed.

Library creation used the immunoSEQ multiplex PCR assay. The table comes from immuneACCESS by way of TCRdb, which keeps in-frame sequences with V and J called. Part of the clones is missing from these tables; in studies checked, under half for an unresolved V gene and the rest for unknown reasons. Here the sample has under 20,000 clones; over 75% occur a single time. The top ten hold over 8.5% of the sample. The CDR3 spans 17 residues, from the cysteine through the phenylalanine. Only the CDR3 region is kept as DNA, spanning 51 bases read in frame from base 1. From a lookup of the germline V gene, CDR1 and CDR2 are SGHAT and FQNNGV. The junction shows trimming of 4 bases on V and 5 bases on J, and the gene matches do not reach 6 bases of it. In regard to this clone: Its antigen is unknown. The sample holds no much larger clone one base away, and base qualities are not on file.

The V and J segments used are TRBV11-2 and TRBJ2-1, and 15 junctional nucleotides match TRBD2. The sample in question was CD8+ T cells from peripheral blood mononuclear cells, obtained after pregnancy. The TCR comes from a female donor with multiple sclerosis, enrolled in a pregnancy study. The CDR3 in this case is CASSWGTSGRWDNEQFF. The nucleotide sequence is given as TGTGCCAGCAGCTGGGGGACTAGCGGGAGGTGGGACAATGAGCAGTTCTTC.